This T cell receptor (beta chain) was captured by sequencing in a study of blood T cell repertoires in COVID-19. About the research overall: The United States, Italy and Spain supplied acute and convalescent COVID-19 samples. PBMCs, B-cell-depleted T cells, or T cells were the source of the cDNA or gDNA that made up the material.

With 3 bases removed from V and 7 bases from J, the gap between germline ends came to 12 bases. Germline CDR1 is LGHDT and CDR2 is YNNKEL (reference sequence). The CDR3 spans 13 residues. Original data processing: Estimation of nucleated cell counts was performed using reference gene primer amplification. TCRdb keeps only in-frame clones here, not all; method: immunoSEQ multiplex PCR. Clone size and V and J calls were adopted from that table, with D and trimming inferred from the DNA. The sample has under 140,000 clones, around 89% seen once. This TCR came from a woman in her fifties or sixties with acute or convalescent COVID-19. Input material: peripheral blood. This chain connects TRBV3-1 (or the pseudogene TRBV3-2) to TRBJ1-2, with a possible D match to TRBD1 (5 bases). The CDR3 sequence: CASSQAVGGGYTF. CDR3 in DNA: TGTGCCAGCAGCCAGGCCGTCGGGGGTGGCTACACCTTC.